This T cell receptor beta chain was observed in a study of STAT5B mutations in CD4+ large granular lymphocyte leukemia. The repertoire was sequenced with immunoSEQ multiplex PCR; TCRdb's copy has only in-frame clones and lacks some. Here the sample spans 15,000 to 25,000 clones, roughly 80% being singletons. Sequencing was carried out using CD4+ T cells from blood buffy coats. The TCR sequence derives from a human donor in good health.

CDR3: CASSGTGDNEQFF. For the CDR3, the DNA is TGTGCCAGTTCCGGGACAGGGGACAATGAGCAGTTCTTC. The chain uses TRBV7-9 and TRBJ2-1, with TRBD1 matching over 10 bases. The CDR3 sequence is 13 residues long. Germline CDR1 and CDR2: SEHNR and FQNEAQ (reference sequence). V dropped 9 bases and J dropped 5; count of bases not matched to a gene: 4.